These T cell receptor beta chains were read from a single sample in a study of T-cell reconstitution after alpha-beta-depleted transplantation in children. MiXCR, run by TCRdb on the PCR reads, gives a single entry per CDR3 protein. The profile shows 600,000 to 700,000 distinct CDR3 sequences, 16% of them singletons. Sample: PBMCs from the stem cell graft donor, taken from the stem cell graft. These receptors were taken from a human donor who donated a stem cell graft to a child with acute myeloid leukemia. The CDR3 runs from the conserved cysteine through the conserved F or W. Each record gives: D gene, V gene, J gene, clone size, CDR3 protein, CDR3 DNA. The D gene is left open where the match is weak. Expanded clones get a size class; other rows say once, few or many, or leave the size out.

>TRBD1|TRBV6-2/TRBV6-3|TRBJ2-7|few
CASSYLRDRVYEQYF
TGTGCCAGCAGTTACCTCAGGGACAGGGTCTACGAGCAGTACTTC
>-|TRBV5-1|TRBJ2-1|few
CASRPDGVYNEQFF
TGCGCCAGCCGGCCCGACGGGGTTTACAATGAGCAGTTCTTC
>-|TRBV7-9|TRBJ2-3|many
CASSPARAGTDTQYF
TGTGCCAGCAGCCCCGCCCGGGCAGGGACGGATACGCAGTATTTT
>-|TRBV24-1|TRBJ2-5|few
CATSAAGSSETQYF
TGTGCCACCAGTGCGGCAGGGTCAAGCGAGACCCAGTACTTC
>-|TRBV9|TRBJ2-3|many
CASSVEADTQYF
TGTGCCAGCAGCGTAGAGGCAGATACGCAGTATTTT
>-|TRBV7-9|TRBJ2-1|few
CASSRSASNEQFF
TGTGCCAGCAGTAGGTCCGCTAGCAATGAGCAGTTCTTC
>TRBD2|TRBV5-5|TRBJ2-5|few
CASSPSGVVRSETQYF
TGTGCCAGCAGCCCTAGCGGGGTAGTTCGCTCAGAGACCCAGTACTTC
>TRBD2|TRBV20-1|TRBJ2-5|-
CSATSPLAGVQEAQYF
TGCAGTGCTACCTCCCCACTAGCGGGGGTACAAGAGGCCCAGTACTTC
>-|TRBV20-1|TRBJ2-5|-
CSASDMVVETQYF
TGCAGTGCCTCAGATATGGTCGTAGAGACCCAGTACTTC
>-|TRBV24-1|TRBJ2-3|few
CATSDTSGPTDTQYF
TGTGCCACCAGTGATACCTCCGGACCCACAGATACGCAGTATTTT
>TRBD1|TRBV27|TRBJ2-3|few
CASRGRGFYGTDTQYF
TGTGCTAGCAGGGGGCGCGGGTTTTATGGCACAGATACGCAGTATTTT
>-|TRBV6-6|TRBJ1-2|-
CASSYPTDGYTF
TGTGCCAGCAGTTACCCGACCGATGGCTACACCTTC
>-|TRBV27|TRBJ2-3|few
CASGGKQGADTQYF
TGTGCCAGCGGGGGAAAACAGGGAGCAGATACGCAGTATTTT
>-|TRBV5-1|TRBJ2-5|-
CASSLEAGPEETQYF
TGCGCCAGCAGCTTGGAAGCGGGCCCCGAGGAGACCCAGTACTTC
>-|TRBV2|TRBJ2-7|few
CASSDPVVPEQYF
TGTGCCAGCAGCGATCCTGTCGTTCCCGAGCAGTACTTC
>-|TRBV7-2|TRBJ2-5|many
CASSRAGSGETQYF
TGTGCCAGCAGCCGAGCAGGGTCAGGAGAGACCCAGTACTTC
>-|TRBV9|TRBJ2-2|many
CASSVRDGETGELFF
TGTGCCAGCAGCGTAAGGGACGGCGAGACCGGGGAGCTGTTTTTT
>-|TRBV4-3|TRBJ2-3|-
CASSQGGHYTDTQYF
TGCGCCAGCAGCCAAGGAGGGCACTACACAGATACGCAGTATTTT